This T cell receptor beta chain originates from a study of a mutant IDH1 vaccine in newly diagnosed glioma. The CDR3 covers 14 residues. Trimming stripped 2 bases from V and 2 bases from J, with 9 bases between. Germline V lookup: CDR1 SEHNR, CDR2 FQNEAQ (reference sequence). The time point is: week 23, last vaccination. In the vaccine, a single dose held 300 ug of the mutant IDH1 20-mer peptide, along with topical imiquimod. The data were produced by immunoSEQ multiplex PCR, yet TCRdb's version contains in-frame clones alone and is incomplete. The table lists 60,000 or so clones, about 85% of them singletons. Comment on this clone: Its antigen is unknown.

The gene calls are TRBV7-9 and TRBJ2-5, with no clear D. Sequenced here: PBMCs, sampled from a glioma patient whose treatment included an IDH1 peptide vaccine. The clonotype comes from a man aged 25 to 40 with glioma. The DNA of the CDR3 is TGTGCCAGCAGCTTATTAGGGCCTCAAGAGACCCAGTACTTC. This encodes CASSLLGPQETQYF. Together with reference TRBV7-9 and TRBJ2-5, the CDR3 gives the full variable domain: DTGVSQNPRHKITKRGQNVTFRCDPISEHNRLYWYRQTLGQGPEFLTYFQNEAQLEKSRLLSDRFSAERPKGSFSTLEIQRTEQGDSAMYLCASSLLGPQETQYFGPGTRLLVL.